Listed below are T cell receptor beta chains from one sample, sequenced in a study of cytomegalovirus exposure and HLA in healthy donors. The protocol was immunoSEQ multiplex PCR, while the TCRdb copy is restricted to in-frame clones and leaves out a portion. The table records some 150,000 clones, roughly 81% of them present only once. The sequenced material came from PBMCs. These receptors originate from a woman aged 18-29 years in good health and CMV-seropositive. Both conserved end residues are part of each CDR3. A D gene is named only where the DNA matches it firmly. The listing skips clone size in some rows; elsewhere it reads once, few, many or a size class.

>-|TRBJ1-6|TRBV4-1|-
TGCGCCAGCAGCTTACAGAGTAATAATTCACCCCTCCACTTT
CASSLQSNNSPLHF
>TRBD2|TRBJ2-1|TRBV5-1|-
TGCGCCAGCAGCTTGAGGACTAGCGGGGGCCTAGGCTACAATGAGCAGTTCTTC
CASSLRTSGGLGYNEQFF
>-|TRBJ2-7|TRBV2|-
TGTGCCAGCAGTCCAGTCTTCTCCTACGAGCAGTACTTC
CASSPVFSYEQYF
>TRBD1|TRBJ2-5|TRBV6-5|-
TGTGCCAGCAGACAGGGGTTAGGAGAGACCCAGTACTTC
CASRQGLGETQYF
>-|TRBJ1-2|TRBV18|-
TGTGCCAGCTCTTCTATAGTATCGCCGGACTCTTCTAACTATGGCTACACCTTC
CASSSIVSPDSSNYGYTF
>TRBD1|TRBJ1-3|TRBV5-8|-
TGTGCCAGCAGCTTGTTCAGGGGGAGCGGTGGAAACACCATATATTTT
CASSLFRGSGGNTIYF
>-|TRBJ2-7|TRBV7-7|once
TGTGCTAGCAGCTGGGGCTACGAGCAGTACTTC
CASSWGYEQYF
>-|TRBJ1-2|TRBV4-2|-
TGTGCCAGCAGCGAACAGGAAGCCTATGGCTACACCTTC
CASSEQEAYGYTF
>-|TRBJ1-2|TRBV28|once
TGTGCCAGCAGCCCGACAGGAGTGGGGCTCAACTATGGCTACACCTTC
CASSPTGVGLNYGYTF
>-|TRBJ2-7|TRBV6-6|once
TGTGCCAGCAGTCTCCAGGCAAACGAGCAGTACTTC
CASSLQANEQYF
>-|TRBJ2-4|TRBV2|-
TGTGCCAGCAGTCTTAAAGGAGACGCCCCTATAGCCAAAAACATTCAGTACTTC
CASSLKGDAPIAKNIQYF
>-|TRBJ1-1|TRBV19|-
TGTGCCAGTAGTCAACAGGGAAACACTGAAGCTTTCTTT
CASSQQGNTEAFF
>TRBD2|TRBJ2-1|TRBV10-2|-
TGCGCCAGCAGTGACACGGGACTACCGAATGAGCAGTTCTTC
CASSDTGLPNEQFF
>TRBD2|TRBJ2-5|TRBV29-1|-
TGCAGCGCCACCGCCGGGGGGGAGACCCAGTACTTC
CSATAGGETQYF
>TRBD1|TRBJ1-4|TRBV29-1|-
TGCAGCGTTGACACAGGGGGCGCAGGAAAACTGTTTTTT
CSVDTGGAGKLFF
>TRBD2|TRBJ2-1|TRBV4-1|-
TGCGCCAGCAGCCAAGGTCCAGCGGGGGATGAGCAGTTCTTC
CASSQGPAGDEQFF
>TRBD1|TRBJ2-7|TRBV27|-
TGTGCCAGCAGCACAGGGGGCCGCGAGCAGTACTTC
CASSTGGREQYF
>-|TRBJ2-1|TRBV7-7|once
TGTGCTAGCAGCTTAGAAAGCGGTGGATTCGATGAGCAGTTCTTC
CASSLESGGFDEQFF
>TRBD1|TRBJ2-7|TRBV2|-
TGTGCCAGCACTCGGGACAGTTTATACGAGCAGTACTTC
CASTRDSLYEQYF
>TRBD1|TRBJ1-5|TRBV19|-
TGTGCCAGTAGTACGACAGGGACTAGCAATCAGCCCCAGCATTTT
CASSTTGTSNQPQHF
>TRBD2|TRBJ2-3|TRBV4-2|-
TGTGCCAGCAGCCTACCGAACGCGGGGGGGCGGGATACGCAGTATTTT
CASSLPNAGGRDTQYF
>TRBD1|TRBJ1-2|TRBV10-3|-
TGTGCCATCCTTACGACAGGACAGGCTCAAATTTCGTCTGGCTACACCTTC
CAILTTGQAQISSGYTF
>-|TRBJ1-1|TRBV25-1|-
TGTGCCAGCAGTGAACTATGGGGCGAGAACACTGAAGCTTTCTTT
CASSELWGENTEAFF
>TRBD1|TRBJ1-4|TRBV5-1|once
TGCGCCAGCAGCTCCCTAGGACAGGTGGGGGAAAAACTGTTTTTT
CASSSLGQVGEKLFF
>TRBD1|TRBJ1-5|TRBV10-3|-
TGTGCCACCCAAGGGACAGGGAGAGGGGGCAATCAGCCCCAGCATTTT
CATQGTGRGGNQPQHF
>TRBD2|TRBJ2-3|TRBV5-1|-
TGCGCCAGCAGCCACGGATTTAGCGGGGGGGCCCTTCCTACGCAGTATTTT
CASSHGFSGGALPTQYF
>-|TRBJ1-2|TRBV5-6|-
TGTGCCAGCAGCAGGACGGGAGATTATGGCTACACCTTC
CASSRTGDYGYTF
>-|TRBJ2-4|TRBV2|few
TGTGCCAGCAGTGGGTGGGGGCGAGACATTCAGTACTTC
CASSGWGRDIQYF
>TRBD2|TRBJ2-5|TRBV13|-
TGTGCCAGCAGCGAGCGGGGGGGAGAGACCCAGTACTTC
CASSERGGETQYF